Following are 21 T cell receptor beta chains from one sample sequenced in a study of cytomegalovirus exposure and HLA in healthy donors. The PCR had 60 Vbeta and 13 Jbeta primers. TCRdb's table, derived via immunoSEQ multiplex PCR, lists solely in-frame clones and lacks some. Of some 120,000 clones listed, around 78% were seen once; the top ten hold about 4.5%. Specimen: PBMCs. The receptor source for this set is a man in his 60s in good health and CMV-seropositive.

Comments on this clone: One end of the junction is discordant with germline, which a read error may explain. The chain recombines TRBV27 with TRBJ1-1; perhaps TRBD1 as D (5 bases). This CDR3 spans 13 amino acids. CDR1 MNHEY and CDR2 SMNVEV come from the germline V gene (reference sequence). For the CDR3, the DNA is TGTGCCAGCAGTTTATCTGGCAGGAGGGACCTGGACTTT. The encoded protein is CASSLSGRRDLDF.

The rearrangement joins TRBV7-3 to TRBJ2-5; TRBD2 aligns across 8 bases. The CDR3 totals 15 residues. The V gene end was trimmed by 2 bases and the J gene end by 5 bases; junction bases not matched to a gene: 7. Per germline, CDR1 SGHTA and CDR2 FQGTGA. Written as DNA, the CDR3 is TGTGCCAGCAGCTTATCGGGGGGGCCGCGGGAGACCCAGTACTTC. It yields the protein CASSLSGGPRETQYF.

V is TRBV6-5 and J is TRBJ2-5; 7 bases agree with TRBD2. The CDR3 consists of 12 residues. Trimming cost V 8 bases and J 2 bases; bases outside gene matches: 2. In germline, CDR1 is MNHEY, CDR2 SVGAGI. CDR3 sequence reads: CASGRVQETQYF. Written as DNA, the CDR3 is TGTGCCAGCGGGAGGGTTCAAGAGACCCAGTACTTC.

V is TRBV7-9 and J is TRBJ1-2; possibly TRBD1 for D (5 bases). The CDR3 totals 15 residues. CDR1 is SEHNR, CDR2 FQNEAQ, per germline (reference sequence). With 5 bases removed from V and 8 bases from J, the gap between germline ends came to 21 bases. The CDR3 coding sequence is TGTGCCAGCAGCCGACCGAAGACAGATGTAATAGGCTACACCTTC. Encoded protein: CASSRPKTDVIGYTF.

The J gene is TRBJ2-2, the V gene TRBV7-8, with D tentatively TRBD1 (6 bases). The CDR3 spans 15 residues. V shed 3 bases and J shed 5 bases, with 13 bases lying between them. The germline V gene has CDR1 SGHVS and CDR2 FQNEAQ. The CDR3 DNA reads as TGTGCCAGCAGCTTGCGACAAGGGGGAACCGGGGAGCTGTTTTTT. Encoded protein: CASSLRQGGTGELFF.

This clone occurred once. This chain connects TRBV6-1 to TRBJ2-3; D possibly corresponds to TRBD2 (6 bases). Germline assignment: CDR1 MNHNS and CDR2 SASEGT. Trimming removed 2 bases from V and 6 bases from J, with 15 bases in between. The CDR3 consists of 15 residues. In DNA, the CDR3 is TGTGCCAGCAGTGAACTGAGCGGGCGGTCGGATACGCAGTATTTT. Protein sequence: CASSELSGRSDTQYF.

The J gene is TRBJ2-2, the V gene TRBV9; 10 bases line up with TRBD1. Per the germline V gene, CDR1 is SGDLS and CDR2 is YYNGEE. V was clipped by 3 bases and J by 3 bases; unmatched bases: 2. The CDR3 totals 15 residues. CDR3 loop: CASSAGTGDTGELFF. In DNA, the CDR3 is TGTGCCAGCAGCGCCGGGACAGGGGACACCGGGGAGCTGTTTTTT.

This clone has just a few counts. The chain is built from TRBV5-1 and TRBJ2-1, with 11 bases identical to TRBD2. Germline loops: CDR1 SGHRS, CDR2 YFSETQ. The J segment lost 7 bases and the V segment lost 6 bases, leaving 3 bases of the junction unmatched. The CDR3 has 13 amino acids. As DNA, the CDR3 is TGCGCCAGCACTCGACTAGCGGGGAATGAGCAGTTCTTC. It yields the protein CASTRLAGNEQFF.

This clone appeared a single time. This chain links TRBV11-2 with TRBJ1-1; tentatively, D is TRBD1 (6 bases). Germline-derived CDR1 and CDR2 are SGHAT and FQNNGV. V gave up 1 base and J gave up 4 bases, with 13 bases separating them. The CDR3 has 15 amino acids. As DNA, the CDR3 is TGTGCCAGCAGCTTAGTGGGGGCGGGGGGCACTGAAGCTTTCTTT. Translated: CASSLVGAGGTEAFF.

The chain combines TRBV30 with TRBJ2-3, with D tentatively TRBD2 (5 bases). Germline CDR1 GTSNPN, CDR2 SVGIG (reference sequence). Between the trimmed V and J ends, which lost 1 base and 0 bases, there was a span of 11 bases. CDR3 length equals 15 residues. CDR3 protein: CAWSAGSGSTDTQYF. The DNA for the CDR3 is TGTGCCTGGAGTGCTGGCAGCGGAAGCACAGATACGCAGTATTTT. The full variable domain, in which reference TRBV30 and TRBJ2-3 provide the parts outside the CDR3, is SQTIHQWPATLVQPVGSPLSLECTVEGTSNPNLYWYRQAAGRGLQLLFYSVGIGQISSEVPQNLSASRPQDRQFILSSKKLLLSDSGFYLCAWSAGSGSTDTQYFGPGTRLTVL.

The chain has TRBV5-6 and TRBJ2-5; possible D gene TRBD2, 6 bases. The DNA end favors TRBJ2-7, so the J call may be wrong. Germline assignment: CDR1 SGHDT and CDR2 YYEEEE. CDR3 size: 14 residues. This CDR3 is CASSFETRGTEQYF. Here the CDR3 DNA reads TGTGCCAGCAGCTTCGAGACTAGGGGTACCGAGCAGTACTTC.

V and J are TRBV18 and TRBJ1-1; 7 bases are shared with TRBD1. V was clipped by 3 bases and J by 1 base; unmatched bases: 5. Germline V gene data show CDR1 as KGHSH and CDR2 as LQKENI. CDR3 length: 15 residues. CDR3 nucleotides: TGTGCCAGCTCACCGCCGGGACAGAGGAACACTGAAGCTTTCTTT. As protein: CASSPPGQRNTEAFF. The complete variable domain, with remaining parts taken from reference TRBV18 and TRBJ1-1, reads NAGVMQNPRHLVRRRGQEARLRCSPMKGHSHVYWYRQLPEEGLKFMVYLQKENIIDESGMPKERFSAEFPKEGPSILRIQQVVRGDSAAYFCASSPPGQRNTEAFFGQGTRLTVV.

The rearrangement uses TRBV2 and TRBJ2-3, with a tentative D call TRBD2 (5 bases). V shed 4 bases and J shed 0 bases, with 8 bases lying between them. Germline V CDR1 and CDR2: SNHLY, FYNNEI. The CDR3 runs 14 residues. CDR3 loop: CASSVRTSTDTQYF. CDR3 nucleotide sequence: TGTGCCAGCAGTGTACGGACTAGCACAGATACGCAGTATTTT.

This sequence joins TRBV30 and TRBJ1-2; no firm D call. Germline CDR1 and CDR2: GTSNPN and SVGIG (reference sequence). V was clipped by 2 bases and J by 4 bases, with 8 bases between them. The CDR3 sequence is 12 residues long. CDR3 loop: CAWSKGGYGYTF. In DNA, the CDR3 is TGTGCCTGGAGTAAGGGAGGCTATGGCTACACCTTC.

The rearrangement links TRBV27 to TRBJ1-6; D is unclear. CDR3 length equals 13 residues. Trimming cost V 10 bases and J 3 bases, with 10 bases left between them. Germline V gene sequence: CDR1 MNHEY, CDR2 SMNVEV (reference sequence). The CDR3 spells CATSLVYNSPLHF. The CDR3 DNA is TGTGCCACCTCTCTTGTCTATAATTCACCCCTCCACTTT.

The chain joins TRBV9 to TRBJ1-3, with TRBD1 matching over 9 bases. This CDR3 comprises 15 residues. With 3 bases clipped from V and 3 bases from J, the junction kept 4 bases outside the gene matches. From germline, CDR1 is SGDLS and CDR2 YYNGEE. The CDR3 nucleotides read TGTGCCAGCAGCGCACAGGGGGCTAATGGAAACACCATATATTTT. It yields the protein CASSAQGANGNTIYF.

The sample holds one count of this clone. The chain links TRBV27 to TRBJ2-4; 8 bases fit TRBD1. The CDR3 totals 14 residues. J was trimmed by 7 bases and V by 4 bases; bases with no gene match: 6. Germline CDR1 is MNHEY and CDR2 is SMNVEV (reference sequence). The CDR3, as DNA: TGTGCCAGCAGTTGGGCAGGGGGCCCGAACATTCAGTACTTC. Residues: CASSWAGGPNIQYF.

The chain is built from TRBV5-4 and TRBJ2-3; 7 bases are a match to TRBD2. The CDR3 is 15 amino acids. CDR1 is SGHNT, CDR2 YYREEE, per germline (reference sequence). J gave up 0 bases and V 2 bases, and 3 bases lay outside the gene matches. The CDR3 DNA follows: TGTGCCAGCAGCTTTGGGACTACCAGCACAGATACGCAGTATTTT. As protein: CASSFGTTSTDTQYF.

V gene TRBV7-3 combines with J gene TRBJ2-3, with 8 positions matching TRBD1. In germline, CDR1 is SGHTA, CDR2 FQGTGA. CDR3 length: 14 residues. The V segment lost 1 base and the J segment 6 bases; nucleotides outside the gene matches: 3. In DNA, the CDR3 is TGTGCCAGCAGCTTAAGGACAGGGAAGGATACGCAGTATTTT. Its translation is CASSLRTGKDTQYF.

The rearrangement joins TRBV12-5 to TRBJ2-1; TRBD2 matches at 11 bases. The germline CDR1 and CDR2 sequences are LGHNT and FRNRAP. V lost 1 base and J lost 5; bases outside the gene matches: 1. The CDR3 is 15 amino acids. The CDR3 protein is CASGLGLAGNNEQFF. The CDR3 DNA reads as TGTGCTAGTGGTTTGGGACTAGCGGGGAACAATGAGCAGTTCTTC. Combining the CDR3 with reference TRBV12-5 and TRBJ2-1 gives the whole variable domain DARVTQTPRHKVTEMGQEVTMRCQPILGHNTVFWYRQTMMQGLELLAYFRNRAPLDDSGMPKDRFSAEMPDATLATLKIQPSEPRDSAVYFCASGLGLAGNNEQFFGPGTRLTVL.

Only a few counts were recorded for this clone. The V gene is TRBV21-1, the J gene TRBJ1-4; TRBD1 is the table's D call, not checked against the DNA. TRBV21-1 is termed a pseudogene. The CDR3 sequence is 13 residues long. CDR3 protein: CASRKTGGEKLFF. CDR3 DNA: TGTGCCAGCAGGAAAACAGGGGGTGAAAAACTGTTTTTT.